These 10 T cell receptor beta chains originate from one sample sequenced in a study of T cells in Graves' hyperthyroidism and ophthalmopathy. From RNA transcripts, TCR beta CDR3 regions were amplified. The HTBI set primed first-round TCR CDR3 RT-PCR. MiXCR was run by TCRdb on the multiplex PCR reads, yielding one entry per CDR3 protein. The sample contains under 400,000 distinct CDR3 sequences, less than 15% of which appear only once. The specimen was blood. Receptors were obtained from a young woman with Graves' hyperthyroidism.

This clonotype was found once. Germline is not matched at one junction end, which may reflect a read error. This sequence joins TRBV27 and TRBJ2-1; TRBD2 aligns across 11 bases. The germline CDR1 and CDR2 sequences are MNHEY and SMNVEV (reference sequence). The CDR3 totals 15 residues. The CDR3 loop reads CASSSLAGAGRPSIF. CDR3 bases: TGTGCCAGCAGTTCACTAGCGGGAGCTGGCCGACCTTCTATCTTC.

CDR3 sequence: CASSEAPHQLPPQHF. CDR3 sequence (DNA): TGTGCCAGCAGTGAAGCGCCGCATCAACTTCCTCCCCAGCATTTT. The chain uses TRBV6-1 and TRBJ1-5; D is ambiguous. This CDR3 comprises 15 residues. Germline loops: CDR1 MNHNS, CDR2 SASEGT. The ends were cut back, 0 bases at V and 10 bases at J, with 16 bases in the middle.

In its sample, this clonotype was seen many times. This sequence joins TRBV28 and TRBJ2-1; 9 bases are a match to TRBD2. The CDR3 length is 18 residues. The germline V gene has CDR1 MDHEN and CDR2 SYDVKM. V trimming: 5 bases; J trimming: 0 bases; junction bases outside the gene matches: 11. The CDR3 DNA is TGTGCCAGCAGTCTCCTAGGGGGTAGCGGGAGCTCCTACAATGAGCAGTTCTTC. Protein product: CASSLLGGSGSSYNEQFF.

The sample holds many counts of this clonotype. The rearrangement joins TRBV10-2 to TRBJ2-1, with unresolved D. Trimming took off 0 bases at V and 6 bases at J, with 6 bases between the two ends. The CDR3 is made up of 13 amino acids. Looked up from germline, CDR1 is WSHSY and CDR2 is SAAADI. The CDR3 DNA sequence: TGCGCCAGCAGTGAGTCGGGCGGCAATGAGCAGTTCTTC. Protein: CASSESGGNEQFF.

This clonotype has ten or more counts. This sequence joins TRBV29-1 and TRBJ1-2; TRBD1 matches at 9 bases. Germline loops: CDR1 SQVTM, CDR2 ANQGSEA. The CDR3 is 12 residues long. V trimming: 6 bases; J trimming: 8 bases; junction bases outside the gene matches: 7. Here the CDR3 DNA reads TGCAGCGTCCCACAGGGGGCTGGAGGCTACACCTTC. Translated: CSVPQGAGGYTF.

This clonotype has at least ten counts. V gene TRBV7-2 combines with J gene TRBJ2-5; 7 nucleotides line up with TRBD2. This CDR3 region has 13 residues. Germline V gene lookup returns CDR1 SGHTA and CDR2 FQGNSA. V trimming: 11 bases; J trimming: 1 base; junction bases outside the gene matches: 7. CDR3 in amino acids: CALGGVTQETQYF. CDR3 coding DNA: TGTGCCTTGGGGGGGGTGACCCAAGAGACCCAGTACTTC.

This clonotype was observed a handful of times. This chain links TRBV6-1 with TRBJ1-4; D is unresolved. Germline CDR1 is MNHNS and CDR2 is SASEGT. The CDR3 has 10 amino acids. V was cut by 6 bases and J by 7 bases, with 3 bases left in between. DNA for the CDR3: TGTGCCAGCAGCGCTGAAAAACTGTTTTTT. This gives the protein CASSAEKLFF.

This clonotype was seen a handful of times. The chain uses TRBV15 and TRBJ2-7; 9 positions agree with TRBD2. Trimming cost V 5 bases and J 2 bases; bases outside gene matches: 7. This CDR3 is 15 amino acids long. In germline, CDR1 is LNHNV, CDR2 YYDKDF (reference sequence). CDR3 nucleotide sequence: TGTGCCACCAGCGGTTCTAGCGGGGCTACCTACGAGCAGTACTTC. Translating gives CATSGSSGATYEQYF.

This clonotype was observed many times. This chain joins TRBV7-9 and TRBJ1-1; D gene unclear. This CDR3 is 15 amino acids long. Per germline, CDR1 SEHNR and CDR2 FQNEAQ (reference sequence). With 1 base removed from V and 0 bases from J, the gap between germline ends came to 9 bases. CDR3 sequence (DNA): TGTGCCAGCAGCTTAGGAGGAATTATGAACACTGAAGCTTTCTTT. Its protein product is CASSLGGIMNTEAFF. The full variable domain, its missing parts supplied by reference TRBV7-9 and TRBJ1-1, is DTGVSQNPRHKITKRGQNVTFRCDPISEHNRLYWYRQTLGQGPEFLTYFQNEAQLEKSRLLSDRFSAERPKGSFSTLEIQRTEQGDSAMYLCASSLGGIMNTEAFFGQGTRLTVV.

The rearrangement joins TRBV7-9 to TRBJ2-5, with D possibly matching TRBD2 (7 bases). The germline V and J ends were trimmed by 3 bases and 7 bases, with 27 bases remaining between them. Germline CDR1 SEHNR, CDR2 FQNEAQ (reference sequence). This CDR3 is built from 18 residues. The CDR3 DNA reads as TGTGCCAGCAGCTTGGGAAAAATAGGGGCGGGGGCCAGCCGGACCCAGTACTTC. It specifies CASSLGKIGAGASRTQYF.